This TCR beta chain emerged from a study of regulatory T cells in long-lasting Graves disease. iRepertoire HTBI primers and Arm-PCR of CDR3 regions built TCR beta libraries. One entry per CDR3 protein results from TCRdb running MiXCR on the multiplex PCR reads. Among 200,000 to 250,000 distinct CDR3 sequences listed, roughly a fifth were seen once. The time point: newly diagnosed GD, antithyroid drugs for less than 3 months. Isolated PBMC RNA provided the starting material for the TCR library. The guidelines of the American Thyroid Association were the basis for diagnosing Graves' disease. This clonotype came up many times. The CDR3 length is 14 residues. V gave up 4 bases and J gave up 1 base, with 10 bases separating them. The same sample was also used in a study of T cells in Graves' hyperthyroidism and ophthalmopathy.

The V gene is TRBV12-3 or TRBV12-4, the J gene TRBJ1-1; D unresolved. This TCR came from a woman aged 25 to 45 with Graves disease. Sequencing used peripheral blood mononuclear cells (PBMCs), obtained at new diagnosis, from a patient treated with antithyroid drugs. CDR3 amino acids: CASSWRHSNTEAFF. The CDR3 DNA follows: TGTGCCAGCAGTTGGCGACACTCGAACACTGAAGCTTTCTTT.